This entry features one T cell receptor beta chain sequence. The antigen is unknown. This sample is part of a study of cytomegalovirus exposure and HLA in healthy donors. Healthy bone marrow donors made up the donors. The study ran its PCR with 60 Vbeta and 13 Jbeta primers. Profiling relied on immunoSEQ multiplex PCR, and the TCRdb table lists in-frame clones only, not all of them. The sample has under 150,000 clones; around 70% are singletons. V shed 3 bases and J shed 7 bases, with 13 bases lying between them. This CDR3 has 13 amino acids. Germline-derived CDR1 and CDR2 are LNHDA and SQIVND (reference sequence). Study observations and caveats: A classifier reportedly called cytomegalovirus status with high sensitivity and specificity. Later analysis reportedly placed an Asian-associated ancestry cluster below the roughly 690-donor mean in N-insertions.

The sample taken for sequencing was PBMCs. The source is a human donor in good health. V gene TRBV19 combines with J gene TRBJ2-7; D is uncertain. The CDR3 DNA follows: TGTGCCAGTAGTATGGGTATTCGGGTTGAGCAGTACTTC. Protein sequence: CASSMGIRVEQYF. The full variable domain, in which reference TRBV19 and TRBJ2-7 provide the parts outside the CDR3, is DGGITQSPKYLFRKEGQNVTLSCEQNLNHDAMYWYRQDPGQGLRLIYYSQIVNDFQKGDIAEGYSVSREKKESFPLTVTSAQKNPTAFYLCASSMGIRVEQYFGPGTRLTVT.